This record concerns one T cell receptor (beta chain) sequence. This receptor's antigen is unknown. Per-nucleotide qualities are absent, and no much larger clonotype sits a single base away. The record originates from a study of blood T cell repertoires in COVID-19 (dated by TCRdb to 2020 to 2021). Broadly, across the study: Samples from collaborators originated in the United States, Italy and Spain and spanned both the acute and convalescent phases of COVID-19. The material from the prospective study consisted of cDNA or gDNA derived from T cells, B-cell-depleted T cells, or PBMCs. The dataset comprised deeply sampled blood TCRbeta repertoires from subjects exposed to, actively infected with, or recovered from COVID-19. The repertoires were released in a freely available public database meant as a resource for research on the immune response to SARS-CoV-2. The samples were drawn from the first 160 participants of the ongoing ImmuneRACE study and from about 1,200 subjects provided by 6 global collaborators. Nearly every sample came with metadata listing a de-identified subject ID, COVID-19 status, age in years and sex. Where available, HLA class I and class II types were taken from metadata supplied by the sample provider and were not determined by assay-based typing. General conclusions and limits of the study: The quantity of clinical and demographic metadata differed by source and by participant and was supplied without curation.

Including the terminal cysteine and phenylalanine, the CDR3 comprises 15 residues. The DNA shown is the 45-base CDR3, in frame from base 1. For CDR1 and CDR2, the germline V gene lists SGHRS and YFSETQ. Trimmed from V: 4 bases; trimmed from J: 0 bases; junction bases lacking a gene match: 1. The immunoSEQ Assay, a bias-controlled multiplex PCR, was used to amplify TCRbeta CDR3 regions from genomic DNA. As for the authors' bioinformatics: The number of nucleated cells in each sample was estimated from the amplification of reference gene primers within the assay. Sequence reads were collapsed and filtered to measure the absolute abundance of every unique TCRbeta CDR3 rearrangement. For each sample, productive Simpson clonality was calculated by taking the square root of Simpson's diversity index across productive rearrangements. TCRdb took this table from immuneACCESS and kept in-frame rearrangements with V and J called. Such tables lack part of the clones; where checked against another copy, unresolved V genes explain under half of the gap, and the rest is unexplained. From that table come the V and J calls and clone size; the DNA was used to work out D and trimming. The sample table lists roughly 170,000 clones, roughly 80% of them with a count of one. Together, the top ten hold approximately 7.3% of the sample.

Each collaborating institution followed its own protocols to collect whole blood in K2EDTA tubes. For TCRbeta analysis, collaborator samples were shipped as frozen whole blood, as isolated PBMCs, or as DNA extracted from either sample type. The sample consisted of peripheral blood. The sequence is built from TRBV5-1 and TRBJ2-2; TRBD1 lines up with 9 middle nucleotides. The origin of this receptor is a human donor in a cohort sampled during active COVID-19. Read as DNA, the sequence is TGCGCCAGCAGCAGGGACAGGGCGAACACCGGGGAGCTGTTTTTT. Its coded protein is CASSRDRANTGELFF.